This T cell receptor (beta chain) was captured in a study of blood T cell repertoires in COVID-19. Looking at the study overall: Researchers got acute and convalescent COVID-19 samples from the United States, Italy and Spain. PBMCs, B-cell-depleted T cells, or T cells were the source of the cDNA or gDNA that made up the material.

Germline CDR1 is ENHRY and CDR2 is SYGVKD. The CDR3 covers 12 residues. Trimming took 6 bases from V and 4 from J, leaving 10 bases between them. Authors' data handling: For nucleated cells, counts were estimated from reference gene primer amplification. Measured with immunoSEQ multiplex PCR; TCRdb has only the in-frame clones, and not every one. That table supplies the V and J calls and clone size; D and trimming were determined from the DNA. The data show about 43,000 clones, roughly 85% seen once. This chain joins TRBV10-3 and TRBJ2-7; D may be TRBD2 (6 bases). The receptor was derived from a man aged 60 to 69 with active COVID-19. Sequences were obtained from peripheral blood. Here the CDR3 reads CAISLGGYEQYF. CDR3 nucleotide sequence: TGTGCCATCAGCCTGGGGGGATACGAGCAGTACTTC.